This T cell receptor beta chain was recovered during a study of T cell responses to AZD1222 COVID-19 vaccine (dated by TCRdb to 2020 to 2023). Notes on the research overall: TCR sequencing was performed for 233 trial participants, of whom approximately 200 were given two doses of AZD1222 and about 25 were given two doses of MenACWY control vaccine. Trial participants were enrolled by age into subgroups of 18-55, 56-69 and 70-plus years, and 148, 28 and 57 TCR-sequenced participants, respectively, were included in these subgroups. General findings and caveats noted by the study authors: The whole spike protein was spanned by vaccine-associated CD4 TCRs, and dominant responses were seen in regions 160-218 and 743-854. Most participants were white British and females outnumbered males, and the authors suggested that clonal diversity may have been underestimated. No day 14 peak-response samples were available, so repertoires were characterized only after the peak T cell response. In the small 56-69-year group, the increase in depth fell short of significance, most likely because of low power. Epitopes outside the regions mutated in the B.1.351 and B.1.1.7 variants were reportedly recognized by nearly half of the unique spike-specific TCRs. A significant rise in spike-specific TCR breadth and depth was observed after two AZD1222 doses relative to day 0 and relative to MenACWY recipients. Only six AZD1222 recipients were SARS-CoV-2 seropositive at baseline, limiting conclusions about previously exposed vaccinees.

The CDR3 regions of human TCRbeta chains were subjected to immunosequencing. In the paper's pipeline: Repertoire TCRs were checked for matches against a reference library of SARS-CoV-2-specific TCRs that had been generated using the MIRA antigen-specificity platform. Breadth was defined as the fraction of unique TCRs that were SARS-CoV-2-associated. Depth was defined as the fraction of total T cells that were SARS-CoV-2-associated. Using the MIRA data, every spike-specific TCR was mapped to the spike region that the TCR reacted to and assigned to either a CD4 or a CD8 class. Log10-transformed breadth and depth values were compared by one-way ANOVA with Sidak's multiple comparisons tests. TCRdb limited this immuneACCESS table to in-frame rearrangements with V and J called. A share of clones is missing; checked studies link under half to unresolved V genes, and the rest is unexplained. That table is the source of V, J and clone size, and D and trimming were worked out from the DNA. This sample gives about 150,000 clones in total; 80% to 95% of them show up just once. Of the sample, under 4% falls within the top ten clones.

The time point label, read with the paper, signifies: about 28 days (+/-7) after the second vaccine dose. AZD1222 recipients given second doses at about 4 weeks or at about 12 weeks were pooled, since spike-specific TCR depth and breadth were not found to differ between the two schedules. Vaccinee samples were obtained from the UK trials COV001 and COV002, which included a single-blind randomized controlled phase 2/3 trial of AZD1222 (ChAdOx1 nCoV-19) in healthy adults. For TCRbeta chain sequencing, PBMC samples were collected from trial participants at day 0 and at day 28 after the second dose. This clone was detected once. This clone's antigen is unknown. Base qualities are not at hand, and no much larger clone is one base apart. The CDR1 and CDR2 encoded by the germline V gene (reference sequence) are MNHEY and SMNVEV. Unmatched junction bases come to 9, with V trimmed by 4 bases and J by 5 bases. Inclusive of the bounding cysteine and phenylalanine, the CDR3 is 15 residues long. Only the CDR3 part of the read is kept: 45 bases, read in frame from the first base.

Sequenced here: peripheral blood, sampled 28 days after the second AZD1222 dose. The origin of this receptor is an adult who received the AZD1222 COVID-19 vaccine. The sequence is built from TRBV27 and TRBJ1-1, with 8 bases in between that match TRBD1. The DNA sequence is as follows: TGTGCCAGCAGTTCGACAGGGGATGTATATACTGAAGCTTTCTTT. Its translation reads: CASSSTGDVYTEAFF.